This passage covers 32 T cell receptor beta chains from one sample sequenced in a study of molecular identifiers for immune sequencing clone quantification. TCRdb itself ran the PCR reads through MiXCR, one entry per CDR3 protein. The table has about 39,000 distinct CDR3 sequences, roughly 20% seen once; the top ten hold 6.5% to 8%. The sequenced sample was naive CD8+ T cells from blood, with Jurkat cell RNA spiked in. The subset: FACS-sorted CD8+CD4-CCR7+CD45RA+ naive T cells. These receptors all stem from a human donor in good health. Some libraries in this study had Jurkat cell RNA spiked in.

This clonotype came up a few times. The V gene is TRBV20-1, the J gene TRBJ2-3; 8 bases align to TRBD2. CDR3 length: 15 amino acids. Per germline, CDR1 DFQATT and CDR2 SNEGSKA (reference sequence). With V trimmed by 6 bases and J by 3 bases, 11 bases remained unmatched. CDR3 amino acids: CSAPGGGLGTDTQYF. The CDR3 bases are TGCAGTGCCCCGGGAGGGGGACTGGGGACAGATACGCAGTATTTT.

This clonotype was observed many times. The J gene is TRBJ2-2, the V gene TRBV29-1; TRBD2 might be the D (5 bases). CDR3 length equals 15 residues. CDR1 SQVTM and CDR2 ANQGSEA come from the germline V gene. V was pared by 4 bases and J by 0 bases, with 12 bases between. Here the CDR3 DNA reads TGCAGCGTTGTTTTTGGACTCACGAACACCGGGGAGCTGTTTTTT. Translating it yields CSVVFGLTNTGELFF.

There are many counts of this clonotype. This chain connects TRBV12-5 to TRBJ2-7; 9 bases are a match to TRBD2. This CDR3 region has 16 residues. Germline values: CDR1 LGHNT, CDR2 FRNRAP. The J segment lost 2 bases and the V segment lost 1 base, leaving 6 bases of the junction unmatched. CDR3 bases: TGTGCTAGTGGTTTGGGAAGCGGGAGGAAAGCCTACGAGCAGTACTTC. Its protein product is CASGLGSGRKAYEQYF.

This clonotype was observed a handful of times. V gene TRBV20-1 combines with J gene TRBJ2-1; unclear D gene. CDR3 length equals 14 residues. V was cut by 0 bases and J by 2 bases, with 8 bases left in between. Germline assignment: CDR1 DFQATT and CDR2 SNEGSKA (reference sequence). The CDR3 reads CSARDDSAYNEQFF. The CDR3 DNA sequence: TGCAGTGCTAGAGACGACTCCGCCTACAATGAGCAGTTCTTC.

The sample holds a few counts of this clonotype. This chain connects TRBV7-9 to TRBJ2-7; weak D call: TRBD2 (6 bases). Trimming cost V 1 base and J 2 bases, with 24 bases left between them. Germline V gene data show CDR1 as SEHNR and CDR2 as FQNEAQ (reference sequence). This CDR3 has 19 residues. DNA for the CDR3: TGTGCCAGCAGCTTAGGTGTTGGCGGCAGGAGCGGGCTTACCTACGAGCAGTACTTC. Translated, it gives CASSLGVGGRSGLTYEQYF.

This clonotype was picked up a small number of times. This CDR3 reads CATSRVGQGNEQFF. The CDR3 DNA follows: TGTGCCACCAGCAGAGTTGGTCAGGGCAATGAGCAGTTCTTC. The rearrangement uses TRBV15 and TRBJ2-1; tentatively, D is TRBD1 (5 bases). This CDR3 comprises 14 residues. V was cut by 1 base and J by 6 bases, with 10 bases left in between. CDR1 is LNHNV and CDR2 is YYDKDF in the germline V gene (reference sequence).

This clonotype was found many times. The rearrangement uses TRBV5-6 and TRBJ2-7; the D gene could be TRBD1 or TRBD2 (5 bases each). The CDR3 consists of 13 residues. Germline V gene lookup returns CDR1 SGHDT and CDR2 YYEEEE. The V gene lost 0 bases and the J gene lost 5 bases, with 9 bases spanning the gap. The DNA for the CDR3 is TGTGCCAGCAGCTTGGGAGGGGTTGACGAGCAGTACTTC. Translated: CASSLGGVDEQYF.

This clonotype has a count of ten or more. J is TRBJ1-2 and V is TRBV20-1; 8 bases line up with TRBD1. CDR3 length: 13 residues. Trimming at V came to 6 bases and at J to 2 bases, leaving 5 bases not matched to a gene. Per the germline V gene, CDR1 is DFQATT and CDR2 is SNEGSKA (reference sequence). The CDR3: CSASDRENYGYTF. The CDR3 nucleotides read TGCAGTGCCTCGGACAGGGAGAACTATGGCTACACCTTC.

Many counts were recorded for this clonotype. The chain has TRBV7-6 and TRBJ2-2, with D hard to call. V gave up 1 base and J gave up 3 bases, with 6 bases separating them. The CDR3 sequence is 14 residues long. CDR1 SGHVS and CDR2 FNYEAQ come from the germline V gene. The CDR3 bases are TGTGCCAGCAGCTTAGGCTACCACACCGGGGAGCTGTTTTTT. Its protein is CASSLGYHTGELFF. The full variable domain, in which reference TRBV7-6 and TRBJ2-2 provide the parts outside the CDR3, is GAGVSQSPRYKVTKRGQDVALRCDPISGHVSLYWYRQALGQGPEFLTYFNYEAQQDKSGLPNDRFSAERPEGSISTLTIQRTEQRDSAMYRCASSLGYHTGELFFGEGSRLTVL.

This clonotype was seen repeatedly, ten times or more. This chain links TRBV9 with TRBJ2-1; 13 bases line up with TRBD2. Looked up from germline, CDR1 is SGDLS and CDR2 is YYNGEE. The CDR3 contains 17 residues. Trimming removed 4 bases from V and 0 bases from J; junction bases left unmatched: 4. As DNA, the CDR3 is TGTGCCAGCAGCAAGGGACTAGCGGGAAACTCCTACAATGAGCAGTTCTTC. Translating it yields CASSKGLAGNSYNEQFF. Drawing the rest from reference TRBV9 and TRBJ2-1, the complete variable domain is DSGVTQTPKHLITATGQRVTLRCSPRSGDLSVYWYQQSLDQGLQFLIQYYNGEERAKGNILERFSAQQFPDLHSELNLSSLELGDSALYFCASSKGLAGNSYNEQFFGPGTRLTVL.

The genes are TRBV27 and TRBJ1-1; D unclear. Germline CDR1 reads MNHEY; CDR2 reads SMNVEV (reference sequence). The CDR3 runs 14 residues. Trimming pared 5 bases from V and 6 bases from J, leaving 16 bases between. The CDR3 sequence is CASSETVKRAEAFF. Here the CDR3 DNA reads TGTGCCAGCAGTGAAACGGTCAAACGCGCTGAAGCTTTCTTT.

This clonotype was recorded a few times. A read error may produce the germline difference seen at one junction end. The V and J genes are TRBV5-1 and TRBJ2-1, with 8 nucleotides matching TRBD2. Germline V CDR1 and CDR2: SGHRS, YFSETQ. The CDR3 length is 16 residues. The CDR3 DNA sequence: TGCACCAGCAGCTTGAAGCGGGAGTTAGGGTACAATGAGCAGTTCTTC. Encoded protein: CTSSLKRELGYNEQFF.

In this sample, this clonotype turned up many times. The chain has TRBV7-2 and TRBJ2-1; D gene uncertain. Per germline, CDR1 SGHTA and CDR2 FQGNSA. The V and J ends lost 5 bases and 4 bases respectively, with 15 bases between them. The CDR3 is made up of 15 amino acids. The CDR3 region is CASSPDLIRYNEQFF. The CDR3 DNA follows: TGTGCCAGCAGCCCCGACCTTATTAGGTACAATGAGCAGTTCTTC.

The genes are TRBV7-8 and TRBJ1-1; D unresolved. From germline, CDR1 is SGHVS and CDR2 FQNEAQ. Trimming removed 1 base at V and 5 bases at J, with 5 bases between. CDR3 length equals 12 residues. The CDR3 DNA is TGTGCCAGCAGCTTAGGGCCGACTGAAGCTTTCTTT. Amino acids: CASSLGPTEAFF.

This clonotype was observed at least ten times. The CDR3 coding sequence is TGTGCCAGCAGTTACTACCTCACCGGGGAGCTGTTTTTT. This codes for CASSYYLTGELFF. This rearrangement joins TRBV6-6 to TRBJ2-2; D gene ambiguous. The CDR3 has 13 amino acids. Germline V gene data show CDR1 as MNHNY and CDR2 as SVGAGI (reference sequence). V was trimmed by 1 base and J by 4 bases, leaving 4 bases between them.

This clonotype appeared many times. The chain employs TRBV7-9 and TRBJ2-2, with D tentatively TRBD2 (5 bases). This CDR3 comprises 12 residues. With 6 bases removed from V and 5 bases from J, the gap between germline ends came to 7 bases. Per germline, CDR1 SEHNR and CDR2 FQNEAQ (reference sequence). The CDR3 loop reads CASREATGELFF. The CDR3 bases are TGTGCCAGCAGGGAGGCAACCGGGGAGCTGTTTTTT.

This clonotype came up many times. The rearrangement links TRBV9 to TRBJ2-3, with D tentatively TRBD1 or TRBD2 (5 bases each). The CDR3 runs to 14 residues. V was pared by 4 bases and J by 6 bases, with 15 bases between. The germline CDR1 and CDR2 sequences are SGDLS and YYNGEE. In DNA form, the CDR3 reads TGTGCCAGCAGCCAAGATGGGGGTTCGGATACGCAGTATTTT. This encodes CASSQDGGSDTQYF.

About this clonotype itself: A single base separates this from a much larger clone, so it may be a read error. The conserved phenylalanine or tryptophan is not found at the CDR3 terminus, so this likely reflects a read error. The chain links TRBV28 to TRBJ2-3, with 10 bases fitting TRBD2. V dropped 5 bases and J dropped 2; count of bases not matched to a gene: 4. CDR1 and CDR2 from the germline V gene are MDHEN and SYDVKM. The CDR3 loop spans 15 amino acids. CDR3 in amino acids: CASSVAGGPTDTQYS. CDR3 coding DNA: TGTGCCAGCAGTGTAGCGGGAGGCCCCACAGATACGCAGTATTCT.

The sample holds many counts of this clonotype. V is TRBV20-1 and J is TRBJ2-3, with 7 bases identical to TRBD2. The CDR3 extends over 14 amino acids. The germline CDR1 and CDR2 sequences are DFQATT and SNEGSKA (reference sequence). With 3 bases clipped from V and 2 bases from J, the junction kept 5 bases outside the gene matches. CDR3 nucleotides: TGCAGTGCTAGGAAGCGGGATCTCACAGATACGCAGTATTTT. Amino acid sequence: CSARKRDLTDTQYF.

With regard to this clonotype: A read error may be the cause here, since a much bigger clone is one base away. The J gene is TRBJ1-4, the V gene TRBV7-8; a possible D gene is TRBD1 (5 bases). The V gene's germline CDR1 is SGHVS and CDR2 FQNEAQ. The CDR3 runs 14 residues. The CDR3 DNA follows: TGTGCCAGCAGCCTCCGGACACAGAATGAAAAACTGGTTTTT. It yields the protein CASSLRTQNEKLVF.

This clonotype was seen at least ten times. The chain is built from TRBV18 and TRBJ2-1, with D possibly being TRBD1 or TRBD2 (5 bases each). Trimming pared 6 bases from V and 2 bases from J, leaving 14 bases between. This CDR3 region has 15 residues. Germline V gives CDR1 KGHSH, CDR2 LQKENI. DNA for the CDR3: TGTGCCAGCTCTGACCGGGACCACCCCTACAATGAGCAGTTCTTC. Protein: CASSDRDHPYNEQFF.

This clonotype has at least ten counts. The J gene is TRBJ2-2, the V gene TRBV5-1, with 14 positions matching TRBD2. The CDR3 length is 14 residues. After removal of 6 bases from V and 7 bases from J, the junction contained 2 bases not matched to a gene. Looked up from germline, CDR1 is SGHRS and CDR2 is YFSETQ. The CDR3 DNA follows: TGCGCCAGCACGGGACTAGCGGGAGACGGGGAGCTGTTTTTT. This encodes CASTGLAGDGELFF.

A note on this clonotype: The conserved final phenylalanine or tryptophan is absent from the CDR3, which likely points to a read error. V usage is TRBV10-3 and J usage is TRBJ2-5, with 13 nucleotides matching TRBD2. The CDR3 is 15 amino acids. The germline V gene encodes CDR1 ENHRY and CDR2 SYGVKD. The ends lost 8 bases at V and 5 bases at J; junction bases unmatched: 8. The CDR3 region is CAIGPGLAGLETQYC. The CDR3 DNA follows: TGTGCCATCGGGCCGGGACTAGCGGGGCTGGAGACCCAGTACTGC.

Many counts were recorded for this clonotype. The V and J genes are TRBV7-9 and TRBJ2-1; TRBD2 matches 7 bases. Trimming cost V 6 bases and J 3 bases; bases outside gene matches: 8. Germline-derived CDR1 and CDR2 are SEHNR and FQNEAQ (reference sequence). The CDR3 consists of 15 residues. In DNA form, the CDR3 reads TGTGCCAGCAGTTCCCGAGCGGGAAACTACAATGAGCAGTTCTTC. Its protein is CASSSRAGNYNEQFF.

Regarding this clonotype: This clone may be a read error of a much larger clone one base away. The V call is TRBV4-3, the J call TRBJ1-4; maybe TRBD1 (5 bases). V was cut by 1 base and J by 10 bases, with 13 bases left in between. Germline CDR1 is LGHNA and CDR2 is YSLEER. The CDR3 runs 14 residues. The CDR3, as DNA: TGCGCCAGCAGCCAAGGGGACGTCGAGGGAAAACTGTTTTTT. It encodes CASSQGDVEGKLFF.

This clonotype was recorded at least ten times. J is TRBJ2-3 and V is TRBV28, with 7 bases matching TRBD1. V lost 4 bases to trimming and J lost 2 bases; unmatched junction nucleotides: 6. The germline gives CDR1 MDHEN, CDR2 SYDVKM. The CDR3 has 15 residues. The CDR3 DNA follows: TGTGCCAGCAGTTACGGACAGGAGCTCACAGATACGCAGTATTTT. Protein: CASSYGQELTDTQYF.

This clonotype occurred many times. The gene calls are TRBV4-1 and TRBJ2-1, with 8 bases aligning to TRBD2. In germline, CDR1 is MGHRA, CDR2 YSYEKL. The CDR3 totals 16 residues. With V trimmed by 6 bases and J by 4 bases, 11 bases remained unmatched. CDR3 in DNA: TGCGCCAGCAGGCCCACCGGGACTAGGAGATACAATGAGCAGTTCTTC. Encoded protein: CASRPTGTRRYNEQFF.

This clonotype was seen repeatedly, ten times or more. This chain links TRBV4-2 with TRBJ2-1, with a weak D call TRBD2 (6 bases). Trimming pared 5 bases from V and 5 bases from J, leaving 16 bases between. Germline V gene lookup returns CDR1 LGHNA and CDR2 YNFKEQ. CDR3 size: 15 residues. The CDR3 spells CASSTRLGENNEQFF. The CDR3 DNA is TGTGCCAGCAGCACCCGACTAGGGGAAAACAATGAGCAGTTCTTC.

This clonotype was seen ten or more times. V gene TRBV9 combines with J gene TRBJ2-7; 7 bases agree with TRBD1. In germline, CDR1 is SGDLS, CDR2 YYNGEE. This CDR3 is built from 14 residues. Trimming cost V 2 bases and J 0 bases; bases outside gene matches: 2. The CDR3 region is CASSVSGGSYEQYF. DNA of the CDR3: TGTGCCAGCAGCGTCTCAGGGGGCTCCTACGAGCAGTACTTC.

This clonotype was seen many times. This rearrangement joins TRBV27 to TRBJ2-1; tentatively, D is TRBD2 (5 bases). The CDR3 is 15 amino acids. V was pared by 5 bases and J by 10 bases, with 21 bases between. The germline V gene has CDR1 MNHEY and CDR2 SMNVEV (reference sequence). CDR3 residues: CASSTLDGPGGEQFF. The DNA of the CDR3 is TGTGCCAGCAGTACGTTAGACGGGCCGGGCGGGGAGCAGTTCTTC.

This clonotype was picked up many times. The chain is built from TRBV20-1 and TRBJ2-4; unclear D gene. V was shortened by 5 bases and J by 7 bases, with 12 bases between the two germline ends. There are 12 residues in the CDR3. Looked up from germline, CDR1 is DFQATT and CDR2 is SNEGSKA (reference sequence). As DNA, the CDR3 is TGCAGTGCTCCACTGGGAAGCAACATTCAGTACTTC. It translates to CSAPLGSNIQYF.

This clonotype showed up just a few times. The CDR3 DNA follows: TGTGCCAGCAGCTTAATGCCTCTAGCGGGAGGGCCGTTGGACACCGGGGAGCTGTTTTTT. Translation gives CASSLMPLAGGPLDTGELFF. The genes are TRBV7-2 and TRBJ2-2; TRBD2 agrees at 12 bases. Germline V gives CDR1 SGHTA, CDR2 FQGNSA. V was pared by 2 bases and J by 3 bases, with 13 bases of the junction left unmatched. This CDR3 spans 20 amino acids.